This entry is about one TCR beta chain. No antigen is known for it. The record originates from a study of identical twins. Whole-study findings and limits: The study reached conclusions through statistical analysis that was cross-sectional, not following the same donors. Models underestimated out-of-frame TCR alpha sharing in monozygotic twins. For out-of-frame beta sequences, excess twin sharing was weaker.

Addition of a universal primer site occurred through template switching, and cDNA carried unique molecular identifiers. TCRdb recomputed calls from the 5' RACE reads with MiXCR, one row per CDR3 protein. The table lists roughly 280,000 distinct CDR3 sequences, 8% to 9.5% of them singletons. V was clipped by 6 bases and J by 1 base, with 9 bases between them. The CDR3 runs to 13 residues. Germline-derived CDR1 and CDR2 are MNHEY and SMNVEV (reference sequence). The same data also went into a second study, on yellow fever vaccine responses in identical twins.

This sequence was found in a woman under 30 in good health. V gene TRBV27 combines with J gene TRBJ1-2; perhaps TRBD1 as D (5 bases). The sample consisted of CD8+ T cells sorted from blood. The DNA of the CDR3 is TGTGCCAGCAGGCAACAGGATAACTATGGCTACACCTTC. Translating gives CASRQQDNYGYTF.